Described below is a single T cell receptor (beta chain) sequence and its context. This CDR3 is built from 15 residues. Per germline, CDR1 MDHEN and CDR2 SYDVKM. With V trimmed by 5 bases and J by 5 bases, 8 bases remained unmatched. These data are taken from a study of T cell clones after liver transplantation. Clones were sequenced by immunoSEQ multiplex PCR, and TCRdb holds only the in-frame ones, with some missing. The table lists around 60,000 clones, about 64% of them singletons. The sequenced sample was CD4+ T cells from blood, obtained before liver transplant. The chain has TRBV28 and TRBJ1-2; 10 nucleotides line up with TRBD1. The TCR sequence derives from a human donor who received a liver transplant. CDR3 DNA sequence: TGTGCCAGCAGTCCCGACAGGGGGCGCTGGTATGGCTACACCTTC. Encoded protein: CASSPDRGRWYGYTF.